Detailed here is one TCR beta chain. Its cognate antigen is unknown. The data were taken from a study of OX40 agonist ivuxolimab in advanced cancers. Study as a whole: The study enrolled dose-escalation patients with hepatocellular carcinoma, melanoma, renal cell or head and neck cancer.

Germline V gene sequence: CDR1 LNHDA, CDR2 SQIVND (reference sequence). The CDR3 has 15 residues. Trimming took off 3 bases at V and 0 bases at J, with 12 bases between the two ends. Profiling relied on immunoSEQ multiplex PCR, and the TCRdb table lists in-frame clones only, not all of them. The sample has approximately 43,000 clones, about 82% seen once. Study-wide findings and caveats: Clonal expansion among partial responders at 0.1-3.0 mg/kg ranked near the lowest. The mean number of expanded clones was higher in CD8+ T cells than in CD4+. By week 6 at 0.1 to 3.0 mg/kg, blood CD4+ and CD8+ T cells had expanded clonally.

The V gene is TRBV19, the J gene TRBJ2-7; D is unclear. The sequence came from an adult with an advanced solid tumor such as melanoma, head and neck, liver or kidney cancer. The source was CD4+ or CD8+ T cells sorted from blood, collected in a trial of the OX40 agonist ivuxolimab. As DNA, the CDR3 is TGTGCCAGTAGTATTTCCAGGCATGGCTCCTACGAGCAGTACTTC. Translation gives CASSISRHGSYEQYF. The variable domain in full, completed from reference TRBV19 and TRBJ2-7, reads DGGITQSPKYLFRKEGQNVTLSCEQNLNHDAMYWYRQDPGQGLRLIYYSQIVNDFQKGDIAEGYSVSREKKESFPLTVTSAQKNPTAFYLCASSISRHGSYEQYFGPGTRLTVT.